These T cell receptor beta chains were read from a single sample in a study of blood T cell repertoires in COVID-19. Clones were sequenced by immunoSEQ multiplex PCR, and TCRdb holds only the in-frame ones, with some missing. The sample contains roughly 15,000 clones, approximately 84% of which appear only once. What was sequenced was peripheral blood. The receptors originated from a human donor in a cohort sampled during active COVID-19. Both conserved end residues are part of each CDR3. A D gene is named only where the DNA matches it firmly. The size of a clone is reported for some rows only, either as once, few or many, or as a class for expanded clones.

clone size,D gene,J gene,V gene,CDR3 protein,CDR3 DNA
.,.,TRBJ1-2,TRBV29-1,CSVEDPAEVYGYTF,TGCAGCGTTGAAGATCCGGCGGAGGTCTATGGCTACACCTTC
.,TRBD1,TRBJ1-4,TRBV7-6,CASSSDRNEKLFF,TGTGCCAGCAGCTCGGACAGGAATGAAAAACTGTTTTTT
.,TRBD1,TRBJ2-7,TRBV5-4,CASSLPTGGRGKQYF,TGTGCCAGCAGCTTGCCCACAGGGGGCCGAGGGAAGCAGTACTTC
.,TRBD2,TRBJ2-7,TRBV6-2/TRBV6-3,CASSYAGGPGEQYF,TGTGCCAGCAGTTACGCGGGAGGGCCGGGCGAGCAGTACTTC
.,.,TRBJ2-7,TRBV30,CAFESRGFEQYF,TGTGCCTTCGAAAGCAGGGGTTTCGAGCAGTACTTC
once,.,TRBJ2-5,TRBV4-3,CASSQDRTDPGETQYF,TGCGCCAGCAGCCAAGATAGGACAGACCCGGGAGAGACCCAGTACTTC
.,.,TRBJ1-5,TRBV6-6,CASSPGTVYQPQHF,TGTGCCAGCAGTCCCGGGACTGTTTATCAGCCCCAGCATTTT
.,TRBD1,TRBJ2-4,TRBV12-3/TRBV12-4,CASSRQGANIQYF,TGTGCCAGCAGTCGACAGGGGGCGAACATTCAGTACTTC
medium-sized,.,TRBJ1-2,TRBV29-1,CSVEDSDNNYGYTF,TGCAGCGTTGAAGATTCGGACAACAACTATGGCTACACCTTC
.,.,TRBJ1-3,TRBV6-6,CASSYSTDSAIYF,TGTGCCAGCAGTTACTCGACGGACAGCGCCATATATTTT
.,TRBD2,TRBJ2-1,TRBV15,CATSRGLVAGGPGSSYNEQFF,TGTGCCACCAGCAGAGGTTTAGTAGCGGGAGGGCCCGGAAGCTCCTACAATGAGCAGTTCTTC
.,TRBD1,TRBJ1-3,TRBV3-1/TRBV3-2,CASSQAPGQTSGNTIYF,TGTGCCAGCAGCCAAGCCCCGGGACAGACCTCTGGAAACACCATATATTTT
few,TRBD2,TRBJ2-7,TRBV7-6,CASSLGLAPYEQYF,TGTGCCAGCAGCTTGGGACTAGCACCTTACGAGCAGTACTTC
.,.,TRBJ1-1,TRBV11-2,CASSPSGGPEAFF,TGTGCCAGCAGCCCCAGCGGGGGGCCTGAAGCTTTCTTT
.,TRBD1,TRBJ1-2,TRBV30,CALGQGRGYTF,TGTGCCTTGGGACAGGGGCGCGGCTACACCTTC
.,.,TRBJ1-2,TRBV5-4,CASSLGQGILLYGYTF,TGTGCCAGCAGCCTAGGGCAGGGTATACTATTGTATGGCTACACCTTC
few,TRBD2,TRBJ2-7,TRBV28,CASSFLTSGVSYEQYF,TGTGCCAGCAGTTTCCTGACTAGCGGAGTCTCCTACGAGCAGTACTTC
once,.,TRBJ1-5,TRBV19,CASSRSGLLSGQPQHF,TGTGCCAGTAGTCGATCGGGACTCCTCTCGGGTCAGCCCCAGCATTTT
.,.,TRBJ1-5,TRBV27,CASSQAGNQPQHF,TGTGCCAGCAGCCAGGCGGGGAATCAGCCCCAGCATTTT
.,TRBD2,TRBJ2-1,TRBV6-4,CASSDSAGGHNEQFF,TGTGCCAGCAGTGACTCGGCGGGAGGTCACAATGAGCAGTTCTTC
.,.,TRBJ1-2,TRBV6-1,CASSEVFGATRESGYTF,TGTGCCAGCAGTGAAGTCTTCGGAGCCACTAGAGAATCCGGCTACACCTTC
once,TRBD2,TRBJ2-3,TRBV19,CASSLRTSKYTDTQYF,TGTGCCAGTAGTCTCAGGACTAGCAAATACACAGATACGCAGTATTTT
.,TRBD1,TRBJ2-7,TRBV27,CASSRDRGPYEQYF,TGTGCCAGCAGTCGGGACAGGGGTCCATACGAGCAGTACTTC
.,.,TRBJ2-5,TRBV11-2,CASSSGDTYQETQYF,TGTGCCAGCAGCTCTGGGGACACGTACCAAGAGACCCAGTACTTC
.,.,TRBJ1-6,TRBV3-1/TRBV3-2,CASSTRTEIGSPLHF,TGTGCCAGCAGCACCCGGACAGAGATAGGATCACCCCTCCACTTT
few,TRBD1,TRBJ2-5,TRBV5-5,CASSLLTGAHMETQYF,TGTGCCAGCAGCTTACTCACAGGGGCCCACATGGAGACCCAGTACTTC
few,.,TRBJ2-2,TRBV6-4,CASNQGGAGELFF,TGTGCCAGCAATCAGGGCGGCGCCGGGGAGCTGTTTTTT
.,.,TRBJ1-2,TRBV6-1,CASSESGSYGYTF,TGTGCCAGCAGTGAATCGGGGTCTTATGGCTACACCTTC
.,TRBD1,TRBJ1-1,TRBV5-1,CASRLGTGGNTEAFF,TGCGCCAGCAGACTCGGGACAGGGGGGAACACTGAAGCTTTCTTT
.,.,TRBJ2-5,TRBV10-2,CASSEYRNRETQYF,TGCGCCAGCAGTGAGTACAGGAATAGAGAGACCCAGTACTTC
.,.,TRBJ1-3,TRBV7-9,CASSFGQMHSGNTIYF,TGTGCCAGCAGCTTTGGACAGATGCACTCTGGAAACACCATATATTTT
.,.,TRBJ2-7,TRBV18,CASSRTQGAYGLAVSYEQYF,TGTGCCAGCTCACGAACACAGGGGGCATACGGACTAGCGGTCTCCTACGAGCAGTACTTC
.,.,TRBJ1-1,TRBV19,CASSKQGGEAFF,TGTGCCAGTAGTAAACAGGGCGGTGAAGCTTTCTTT
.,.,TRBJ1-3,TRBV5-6,CASSLATSSGNTIYF,TGTGCCAGCAGCTTGGCCACCAGCTCTGGAAACACCATATATTTT
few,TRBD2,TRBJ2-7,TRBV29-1,CSVVTREGNEQYF,TGCAGCGTTGTTACCCGGGAGGGCAACGAGCAGTACTTC
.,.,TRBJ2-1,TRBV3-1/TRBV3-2,CASSQVPGQPFEQFF,TGTGCCAGCAGCCAAGTTCCGGGACAACCGTTTGAGCAGTTCTTC
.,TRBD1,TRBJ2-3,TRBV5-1,CASSLETGLTDTQYF,TGCGCCAGCAGCTTGGAGACAGGGCTCACAGATACGCAGTATTTT
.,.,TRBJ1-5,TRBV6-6,CASSYQFKSNQPQHF,TGTGCCAGCAGTTATCAGTTCAAGTCCAATCAGCCCCAGCATTTT
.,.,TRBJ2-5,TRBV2,CASNSFRGEARETQYF,TGTGCCAGCAATTCGTTCAGGGGTGAGGCAAGAGAGACCCAGTACTTC
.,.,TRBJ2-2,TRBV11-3,CASSSRAPNTGELFF,TGTGCCAGCAGCTCTAGAGCGCCCAACACCGGGGAGCTGTTTTTT
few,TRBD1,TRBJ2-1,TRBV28,CASSKTGGYNEQFF,TGTGCCAGCAGTAAGACAGGGGGCTACAATGAGCAGTTCTTC
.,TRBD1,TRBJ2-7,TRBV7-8,CASSPWDRLYEQYF,TGTGCCAGCAGCCCCTGGGACAGACTCTACGAGCAGTACTTC
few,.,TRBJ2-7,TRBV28,CASSTSSREQYF,TGTGCCAGCAGCACCTCAAGCAGGGAGCAGTACTTC
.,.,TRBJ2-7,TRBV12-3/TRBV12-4,CASSLRETYEQYF,TGTGCCAGCAGTCTCCGGGAGACCTACGAGCAGTACTTC
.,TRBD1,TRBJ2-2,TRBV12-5,CASGLLQGEAGELFF,TGTGCTAGTGGTTTACTACAGGGGGAGGCCGGGGAGCTGTTTTTT
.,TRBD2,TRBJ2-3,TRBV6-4,CASSPTSGSADTQYF,TGTGCCAGCAGTCCCACTAGCGGGAGCGCAGATACGCAGTATTTT
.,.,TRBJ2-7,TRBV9,CASSGDSYEQYF,TGTGCCAGCAGCGGAGACAGCTACGAGCAGTACTTC
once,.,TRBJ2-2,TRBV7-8,CASSPTGGALASGAGELFF,TGTGCCAGCAGCCCCACAGGGGGCGCGTTGGCTAGCGGGGCCGGGGAGCTGTTTTTT
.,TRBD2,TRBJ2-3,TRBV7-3,CASSLKGVAGILTDTQYF,TGTGCCAGCAGCTTAAAAGGGGTAGCGGGCATCCTCACAGATACGCAGTATTTT
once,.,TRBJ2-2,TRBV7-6,CASSPLGAPGGELFF,TGTGCCAGCAGCCCCTTGGGGGCCCCCGGCGGGGAGCTGTTTTTT
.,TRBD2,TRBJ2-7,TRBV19,CASSMTSGSSYEQYF,TGTGCCAGTAGTATGACTAGCGGGAGCTCCTACGAGCAGTACTTC
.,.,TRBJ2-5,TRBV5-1,CASSLEAPWVPGETQYF,TGCGCCAGCAGCTTGGAAGCCCCGTGGGTCCCGGGAGAGACCCAGTACTTC
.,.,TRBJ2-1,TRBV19,CASSIGRIYNEQFF,TGTGCCAGTAGTATAGGGAGGATCTACAATGAGCAGTTCTTC
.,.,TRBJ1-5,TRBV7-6,CASSLREKGDQPQHF,TGTGCCAGCAGCCTCAGGGAAAAAGGGGATCAGCCCCAGCATTTT
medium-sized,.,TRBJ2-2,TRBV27,CASSSLVQSSGELFF,TGTGCCAGCAGTTCCCTCGTACAGAGCTCTGGGGAGCTGTTTTTT